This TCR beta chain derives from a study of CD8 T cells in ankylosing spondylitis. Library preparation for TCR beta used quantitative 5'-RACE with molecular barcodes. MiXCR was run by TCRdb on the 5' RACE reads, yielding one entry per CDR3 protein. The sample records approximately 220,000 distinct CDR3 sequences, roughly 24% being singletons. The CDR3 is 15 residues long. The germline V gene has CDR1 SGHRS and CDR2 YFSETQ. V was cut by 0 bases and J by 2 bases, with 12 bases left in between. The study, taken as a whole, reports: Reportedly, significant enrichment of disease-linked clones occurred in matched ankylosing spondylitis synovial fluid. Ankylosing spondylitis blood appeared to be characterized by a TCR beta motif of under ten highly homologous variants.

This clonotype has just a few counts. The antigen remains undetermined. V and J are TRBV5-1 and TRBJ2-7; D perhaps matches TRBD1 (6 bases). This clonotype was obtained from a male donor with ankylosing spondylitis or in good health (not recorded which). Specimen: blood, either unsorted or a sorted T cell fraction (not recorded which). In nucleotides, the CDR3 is TGCGCCAGCAGCTTGGTAACAGGGCAAGCCTACGAGCAGTACTTC. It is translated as CASSLVTGQAYEQYF.